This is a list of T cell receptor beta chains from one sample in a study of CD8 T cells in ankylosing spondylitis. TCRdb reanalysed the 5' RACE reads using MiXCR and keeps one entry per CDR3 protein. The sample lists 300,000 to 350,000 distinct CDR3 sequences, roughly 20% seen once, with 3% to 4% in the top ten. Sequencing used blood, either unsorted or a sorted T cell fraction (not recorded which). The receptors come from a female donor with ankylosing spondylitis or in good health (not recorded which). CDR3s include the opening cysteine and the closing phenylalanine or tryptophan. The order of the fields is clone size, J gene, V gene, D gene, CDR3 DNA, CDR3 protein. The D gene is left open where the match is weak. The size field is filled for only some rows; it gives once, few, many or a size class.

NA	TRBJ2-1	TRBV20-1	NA	TGCAGTGCTAGTGGGGAGAATGGGGATGAGCAGTTCTTC	CSASGENGDEQFF
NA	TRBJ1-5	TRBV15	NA	TGTGCCACCAGCAGAGAAGACGGCAGCGTAGGGCCCCAGCATTTT	CATSREDGSVGPQHF
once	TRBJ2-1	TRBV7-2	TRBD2	TGTGCCAGCAGCCCCCGGGGGGGCGGGCAGTTCTTC	CASSPRGGGQFF
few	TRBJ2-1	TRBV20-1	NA	TGCAGTGCTATTCTCGACAATGAGCAGTTCTTC	CSAILDNEQFF
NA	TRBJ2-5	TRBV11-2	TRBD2	TGTGCCAGCAGCTTATCTAGCGGGATACGACAAGAGACCCAGTACTTC	CASSLSSGIRQETQYF
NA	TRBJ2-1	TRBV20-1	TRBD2	TGCAGTGCTAGAGAGGGGGGAGGGCCGGATGAGCAGTTCTTC	CSAREGGGPDEQFF
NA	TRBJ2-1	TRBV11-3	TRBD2	TGTGCCAGCAGCTTAGGTGCGGGAGGGCCCGGGGATGAGCAGTTCTTC	CASSLGAGGPGDEQFF
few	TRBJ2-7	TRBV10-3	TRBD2	TGTGCCATCAGCGCTGCGGGAGAAGGCTACGAGCAGTACTTC	CAISAAGEGYEQYF
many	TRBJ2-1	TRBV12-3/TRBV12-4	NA	TGTGCCAGCAGCGGGGGCGGCTACAATGAGCAGTTCTTC	CASSGGGYNEQFF
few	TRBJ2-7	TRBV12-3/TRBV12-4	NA	TGTGCCAGCAGCCGGCGCCCTTACGAGCAGTACTTC	CASSRRPYEQYF
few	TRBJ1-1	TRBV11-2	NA	TGTGCCAGCAGCTTAGATAGTCGAGCTACGAACACTGAAGCTTTCTTT	CASSLDSRATNTEAFF
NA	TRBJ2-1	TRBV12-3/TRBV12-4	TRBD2	TGTGCCAGCAGTTATCAAGCGGGAGGGCTTGTCAATGAGCAGTTCTTC	CASSYQAGGLVNEQFF
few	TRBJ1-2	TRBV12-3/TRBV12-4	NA	TGTGCCAGCAGTTTGGCAGGTGTTAACTATGGCTACACCTTC	CASSLAGVNYGYTF
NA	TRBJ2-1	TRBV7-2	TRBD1	TGTGCCAGCAGCCCCGGACAGGGGATAGTAAATGAGCAGTTCTTC	CASSPGQGIVNEQFF
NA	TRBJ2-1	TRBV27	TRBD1	TGTGCCAGCAGTCTCCGGACAGGTAACAATGAGCAGTTCTTC	CASSLRTGNNEQFF
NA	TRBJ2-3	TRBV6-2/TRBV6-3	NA	TGTGCCAGCGCAAAGGGGGATACGCAGTATTTT	CASAKGDTQYF
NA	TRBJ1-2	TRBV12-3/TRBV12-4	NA	TGTGCCAGCAGTTTACAAGGGTTTAACTATGGCTACACCTTC	CASSLQGFNYGYTF
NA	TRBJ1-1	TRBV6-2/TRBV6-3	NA	TGTGCCAGCAGTCCGGGACGCAGACGGGGCACTGAAGCTTTCTTT	CASSPGRRRGTEAFF
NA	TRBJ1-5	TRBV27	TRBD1	TGTGCCAGCAGACCCATGACAGGGAGAAGCCATCAGCCCCAGCATTTT	CASRPMTGRSHQPQHF
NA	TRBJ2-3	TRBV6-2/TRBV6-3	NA	TGTGCCAGCAGTTACATAAATACGCAGTATTTT	CASSYINTQYF
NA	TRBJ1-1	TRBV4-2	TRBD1	TGTGCCAGCAGCCACGGGACAGTGAACACTGAAGCTTTCTTT	CASSHGTVNTEAFF
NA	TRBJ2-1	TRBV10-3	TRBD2	TGTGCCATCAACCCCGGACTAGCCGATGAGCAGTTCTTC	CAINPGLADEQFF
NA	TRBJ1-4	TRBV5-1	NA	TGCGCCAGCAGCTTCCAGACAGGAACAAAAGAAAAACTGTTTTTT	CASSFQTGTKEKLFF
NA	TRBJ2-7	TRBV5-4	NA	TGTGCCAGCAGCTTAGTCGTTTCGGGCGGGTGGGGTTCCTACGAGCAGTACTTC	CASSLVVSGGWGSYEQYF
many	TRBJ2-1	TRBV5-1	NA	TGCGCCAGCAGCCTACAGGGCGAGCAGTTCTTC	CASSLQGEQFF
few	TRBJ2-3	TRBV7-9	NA	TGTGCCAGCAGCGCACAGGGCATCCCCACAGATACGCAGTATTTT	CASSAQGIPTDTQYF
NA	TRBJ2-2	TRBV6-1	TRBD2	TGTGCCAGCACCCGGATCGGGACTACCATAACCGGGGAGCTGTTTTTT	CASTRIGTTITGELFF
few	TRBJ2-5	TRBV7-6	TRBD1	TGTGCCAGCAGCTTAGGGGGACAGGCAGAGACCCAGTACTTC	CASSLGGQAETQYF
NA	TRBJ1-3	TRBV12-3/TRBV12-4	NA	TGTGCCAGCAGCTCCCTCTCCGGAAACACCATATATTTT	CASSSLSGNTIYF
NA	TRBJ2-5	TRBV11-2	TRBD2	TGTGCCAGCAGCTTAGACACTAGCGGGAGCATCCGGGAGACCCAGTACTTC	CASSLDTSGSIRETQYF
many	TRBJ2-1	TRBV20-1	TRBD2	TGCAGTGCTAAGCGGGAGCCCTCTCTCAATGAGCAGTTCTTC	CSAKREPSLNEQFF
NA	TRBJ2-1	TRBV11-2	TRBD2	TGTGCCAGTAGACGACCGGGACTAGCGGGGGCTAATGAGCAGTTCTTC	CASRRPGLAGANEQFF
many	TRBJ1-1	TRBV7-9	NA	TGTGCCAGCAGCTCTTCGAACACTGAAGCTTTCTTT	CASSSSNTEAFF
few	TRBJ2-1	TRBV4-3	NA	TGCGCCAGCAGCCAAGATCGCGGTGAAAATGAGCAGTTCTTC	CASSQDRGENEQFF
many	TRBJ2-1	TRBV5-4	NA	TGTGCCAGCAGCTTAACGTGGTCTGAGCAGTTCTTC	CASSLTWSEQFF
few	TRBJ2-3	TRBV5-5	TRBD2	TGTGCCAGCAGCTTGACTAGCGGGGTTCAGCTTCCGCAGTATTTT	CASSLTSGVQLPQYF
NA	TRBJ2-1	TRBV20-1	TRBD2	TGCAGTGCCCCTAGCGGAGAAACAAGGGGTGAGCAGTTCTTC	CSAPSGETRGEQFF
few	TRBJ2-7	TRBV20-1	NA	TGCAGTGGCAGTGATAGCCGTTACGAGCAGTACTTC	CSGSDSRYEQYF
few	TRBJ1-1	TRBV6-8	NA	TGTGCCAGCAGTTACTATGCGGGGGCGAGATCGGTTTCGGCTTTCTTT	CASSYYAGARSVSAFF
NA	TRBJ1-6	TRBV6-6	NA	TGTGCCAGCAGTTACTCCGGGACCGGGGGGTCACCCCTCCACTTT	CASSYSGTGGSPLHF
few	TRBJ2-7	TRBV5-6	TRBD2	TGTGCCAGCAGCTTGACGACTAGCGGGGGGTACGAGCAGTACTTC	CASSLTTSGGYEQYF
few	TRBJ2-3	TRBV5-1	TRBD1	TGCGCCAGCAGCTTGCGGGACAGGGAAACAGATACGCAGTATTTT	CASSLRDRETDTQYF
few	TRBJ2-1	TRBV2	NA	NA	CASSEDRVAAGNEFF
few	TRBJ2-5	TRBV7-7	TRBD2	TGTGCTAGCAGCCCTGGGCGTCCTAGCGGGAGGGAAGAGACCCAGTACTTC	CASSPGRPSGREETQYF